This TCR beta chain appears in the sequencing data of a study of T cells in Graves' hyperthyroidism and ophthalmopathy. About the study: Specimen type is peripheral blood, collected at initial diagnosis prior to any treatment.

RNA transcripts served as the template for amplifying TCR beta CDR3 regions. HTBI primers drove first-round RT-PCR of the TCR CDR3. TCRdb processed the multiplex PCR reads anew with MiXCR; each CDR3 protein has one entry. The repertoire holds hundreds of thousands of distinct CDR3 sequences, with 15% to 20% as singletons. Findings and limits, study-wide: Model output signaled ophthalmopathy a median around 6.9 months ahead of onset. A 13 V-J signature model discriminated ophthalmopathy versus stable hyperthyroidism.

Criteria for exclusion of patients were uncontrolled infection, other autoimmune disease, pregnancy or lactation. Ten or more counts support this clonotype. Its antigen remains unidentified. Sequenced: blood. The TCR was taken from a middle-aged man with Graves' ophthalmopathy.

The CDR3 loop reads CASRASVYEQYF. The CDR3 DNA sequence: TGTGCCAGCCGGGCTAGCGTGTACGAGCAGTACTTC. This rearrangement joins TRBV27 to TRBJ2-7; D perhaps matches TRBD2 (6 bases). Germline CDR1 is MNHEY and CDR2 is SMNVEV (reference sequence). Trimming stripped 8 bases from V and 4 bases from J, with 12 bases between. The CDR3 is 12 residues long.